This T cell receptor (beta chain) was found in a study of blood T cells in healthy people across ages. General study results and limits: Aged donors had fewer naive CD4+ cells and lower diversity than long-lived donors.

With a J-beta primer mix and a sample-barcoded 5' primer, a second PCR ran about 6 to 11 cycles. Per sample, CDR3-containing paired-end reads numbered at least 2.5 million. A single record per CDR3 protein comes from TCRdb applying MiXCR to the 5' RACE reads. The table has fewer than 1,000,000 distinct CDR3 sequences, less than 60% seen once; the top ten hold roughly 18%. Germline CDR1 is SGHAT and CDR2 is FQNNGV. This CDR3 is built from 15 residues. Trimming took off 1 base at V and 5 bases at J, with 14 bases between the two ends. Comment on this clonotype: The antigen is undetermined.

This chain uses TRBV11-2 with TRBJ1-2; D is undetermined. The TCR comes from an elderly man in good health. The sequenced sample was blood. The DNA for the CDR3 is TGTGCCAGCAGCTTAGTTGCCAGCCAGTTTTATGGCTACACCTTC. The encoded protein is CASSLVASQFYGYTF.